The T cell receptor beta chain under discussion was sequenced for a study of T cell clonotyping in hematopoietic cell transplantation. Generated by immunoSEQ multiplex PCR, the TCRdb table keeps only in-frame clones and is missing some. The data contain more than 25,000 clones, 80% to 95% of them singletons. Overall study results and limits: Without cell sorting, CD4 versus CD8 contributions remain unresolved. After transplant, recipient diversity fell while pathologically expanded clonotypes grew through day 180. Broader posttransplant TCR repertoire diversity was predicted by graft donor and pretransplant recipient Inverse Simpson Index values.

Germline lookup yields CDR1 SNHLY and CDR2 FYNNEI. The length of the CDR3 is 12 residues. Trimming stripped 3 bases from V and 4 bases from J, with 6 bases between. This clone is a singleton in its sample. Its antigen is unknown. The sequencing here drew on PBMCs, taken 100 days after allogeneic stem cell transplant. The J gene is TRBJ1-2, the V gene TRBV2, with D perhaps matching TRBD1 (5 bases). The sequence was obtained from a female patient aged 50 to 65 who had an allogeneic stem cell transplant from a related donor, so the T cells may come from the graft donor. Some clones in this sample may be carry-over from other donors' samples. The CDR3 nucleotides are TGTGCCAGCAGTGACGACAGCTATGGCTACACCTTC. Translation: CASSDDSYGYTF.